This TCR beta chain is from a study of blood T cell repertoires in COVID-19. Study-wide background: The study drew acute and convalescent COVID-19 samples from the United States, Italy and Spain.

Germline trimming cut 2 bases from V and 5 bases from J; bases unmatched to any gene: 5. The CDR3 contains 15 residues. Per the germline V gene, CDR1 is KGHSH and CDR2 is LQKENI. Participants reported their clinical history, and cohort assignment relied on those reports. Original analysis: Estimates of nucleated cell counts were drawn from the amplification of reference gene primers. Clones were sequenced by immunoSEQ multiplex PCR, and TCRdb holds only the in-frame ones, with some missing. That table furnishes V, J and clone size, whereas the DNA furnished D and trimming. The data hold 300,000 to 350,000 clones, with approximately 86% observed a single time.

The gene calls are TRBV18 and TRBJ1-5; 8 nucleotides line up with TRBD1. The TCR was taken from a woman aged 40 to 50 with acute COVID-19. Sequencing input: PBMCs or T cells enriched from blood (not recorded which). In DNA form, the CDR3 reads TGTGCCAGCTCACCAGGTACAGGGGGTTATCAGCCCCAGCATTTT. This encodes CASSPGTGGYQPQHF.